This TCR beta chain was captured by sequencing in a study of blood T cell repertoires in COVID-19. On the study more broadly: Material from acute and convalescent COVID-19 was sourced from the United States, Italy and Spain. PBMCs, B-cell-depleted T cells, or T cells were the source of the cDNA or gDNA that made up the material.

Original data processing: Estimation of nucleated cell counts was performed using reference gene primer amplification. Assay: immunoSEQ multiplex PCR; the TCRdb copy retains only in-frame clones and omits some. The V and J calls and clone size are taken from that table; D and trimming were inferred from the DNA. Among 100,000 or so clones listed, 85% to 90% were seen once. The germline CDR1 and CDR2 sequences are SGHDT and YYEEEE. Trimming took 0 bases from V and 0 from J, leaving 13 bases between them. There are 17 residues in the CDR3. The table lists this clone with a few counts. The receptor's source is a human donor in a cohort sampled during active COVID-19. The chain couples TRBV5-6 to TRBJ1-3, with a possible D match to TRBD1 (6 bases). The sample comprised peripheral blood. The CDR3 is CASSLGPGTTSGNTIYF. The DNA for the CDR3 is TGTGCCAGCAGCTTGGGACCAGGGACAACCTCTGGAAACACCATATATTTT.